The 15 T cell receptor beta chains given below trace back to one sample, sequenced in a study of blood T cell repertoires in COVID-19. Using immunoSEQ multiplex PCR, the repertoire was profiled, and TCRdb retains in-frame clones only, with some absent. The table lists 150,000 or so clones, under 95% of them singletons. The sequencing sample was made of peripheral blood. These receptors were obtained from a middle-aged man with acute or convalescent COVID-19.

This sequence joins TRBV29-1 and TRBJ1-1; unclear D gene. V was cut by 4 bases and J by 1 base, with 7 bases left in between. The V gene's germline CDR1 is SQVTM and CDR2 ANQGSEA. The CDR3 extends over 12 amino acids. The CDR3 DNA reads as TGCAGCGTTGCTCAGGCGAACACTGAAGCTTTCTTT. The encoded protein is CSVAQANTEAFF.

The V gene is TRBV6-5, the J gene TRBJ2-5, with D perhaps matching TRBD1 (6 bases). Germline-derived CDR1 and CDR2 are MNHEY and SVGAGI. V shed 5 bases and J shed 1 base, with 14 bases lying between them. The CDR3 consists of 15 residues. The CDR3 DNA sequence: TGTGCCAGCAGTATAGCAGGACAGACCCAAGAGACCCAGTACTTC. Translated, it gives CASSIAGQTQETQYF.

This clone was detected once. This chain connects TRBV28 to TRBJ1-2, with TRBD1 matching 7 bases. V lost 6 bases, J lost 7 bases, and 5 bases stayed unmatched. This CDR3 region has 12 residues. CDR1 is MDHEN and CDR2 is SYDVKM in the germline V gene. CDR3 DNA: TGTGCCAGCAGCTTGGGACAGCTTGGCTACACCTTC. Encoded protein: CASSLGQLGYTF.

The gene calls are TRBV7-9 and TRBJ1-2; 10 positions match TRBD1. V trimming: 1 base; J trimming: 7 bases; junction bases outside the gene matches: 6. Germline CDR1 is SEHNR and CDR2 is FQNEAQ (reference sequence). The CDR3 sequence is 15 residues long. The CDR3: CASSLGAWDRGGYTF. CDR3 DNA: TGTGCCAGCAGCTTAGGCGCTTGGGACAGGGGTGGCTACACCTTC.

The chain joins TRBV13 to TRBJ2-3; 14 bases line up with TRBD2. Germline CDR1 PRHDT, CDR2 FYEKMQ (reference sequence). The V segment lost 5 bases and the J segment 5 bases; nucleotides outside the gene matches: 12. This CDR3 is 18 amino acids long. The CDR3 is CASSLRGTSGSGLDTQYF. CDR3 bases: TGTGCCAGCAGCCTCCGGGGGACTAGCGGGAGTGGATTAGATACGCAGTATTTT.

The chain carries TRBV11-2 and TRBJ2-3; D gene uncertain. Between the trimmed V and J ends, which lost 8 bases and 2 bases, there was a span of 11 bases. CDR3 length: 13 residues. CDR1 SGHAT and CDR2 FQNNGV come from the germline V gene. CDR3 residues: CASGRPVTDTQYF. The CDR3 DNA sequence: TGTGCCAGCGGCAGGCCCGTCACAGATACGCAGTATTTT.

This rearrangement joins TRBV2 to TRBJ2-1, with D maybe TRBD2 (6 bases). Trimming pared 2 bases from V and 8 bases from J, leaving 16 bases between. Germline CDR1 SNHLY, CDR2 FYNNEI. This CDR3 is 15 amino acids long. The DNA of the CDR3 is TGTGCCAGCAGTGAAACGGCGGGGACTTCGCATGAGCAGTTCTTC. Encoded protein: CASSETAGTSHEQFF.

J is TRBJ1-3 and V is TRBV19, with a tentative D call TRBD1 (5 bases). The CDR3 covers 13 residues. V was cut by 6 bases and J by 4 bases, with 10 bases left in between. CDR1 is LNHDA and CDR2 is SQIVND in the germline V gene (reference sequence). This chain's CDR3 is CASRMTAGNTIYF. The DNA of the CDR3 is TGTGCCAGTAGAATGACAGCAGGAAACACCATATATTTT.

The chain links TRBV28 to TRBJ2-7; 7 bases map to TRBD1. J was trimmed by 2 bases and V by 5 bases; bases with no gene match: 9. The CDR3 contains 15 residues. Germline CDR1 is MDHEN and CDR2 is SYDVKM. The CDR3 DNA reads as TGTGCCAGCAGTAGGGACAGTCTATTAACCTACGAGCAGTACGTC. Translated: CASSRDSLLTYEQYV.

V usage is TRBV4-1 and J usage is TRBJ2-1; 8 bases align to TRBD2. V shed 1 base and J 3 bases; nucleotides not matched to a gene: 8. The length of the CDR3 is 17 residues. Per the germline V gene, CDR1 is MGHRA and CDR2 is YSYEKL. In nucleotides, the CDR3 is TGCGCCAGCAGCCAAGTCTACGGGGGGGCCAACTACAATGAGCAGTTCTTC. Translated, it gives CASSQVYGGANYNEQFF.

The J gene is TRBJ2-5, the V gene TRBV7-8, with D tentatively TRBD2 (6 bases). CDR1 SGHVS and CDR2 FQNEAQ come from the germline V gene. V lost 4 bases to trimming and J lost 5 bases, with 17 bases between them. This CDR3 contains 15 residues. CDR3 loop: CASSSTSVGGETQYF. In DNA form, the CDR3 reads TGTGCCAGCAGCTCGACTTCGGTTGGGGGGGAGACCCAGTACTTC.

The genes are TRBV7-3 and TRBJ2-6; D possibly corresponds to TRBD1 (5 bases). This CDR3 region has 16 residues. Trimming shortened V by 3 bases and J by 2 bases, and 11 bases separated the two germline ends. The germline gives CDR1 SGHTA, CDR2 FQGTGA. The CDR3 DNA reads TGTGCCAGCAGCTTTCAGGGTTCAGCTGGGGCCAACGTCCTGACTTTC. Protein sequence: CASSFQGSAGANVLTF.

The chain couples TRBV5-1 to TRBJ2-5; the D is unclear. The length of the CDR3 is 13 residues. The V end was cut by 2 bases, the J end by 2 bases, with 7 bases between. Germline values: CDR1 SGHRS, CDR2 YFSETQ. The CDR3, as DNA: TGCGCCAGCAGCTTTGCACTGCAAGAGACCCAGTACTTC. This gives the protein CASSFALQETQYF.

V usage is TRBV27 and J usage is TRBJ2-2; 8 bases are a match to TRBD2. CDR3 size: 16 residues. After removal of 8 bases from V and 4 bases from J, the junction contained 12 bases not matched to a gene. Germline CDR1 is MNHEY and CDR2 is SMNVEV (reference sequence). CDR3 loop: CASRTKAGGSTGELFF. Written as DNA, the CDR3 is TGTGCCAGCCGAACCAAGGCGGGAGGAAGCACCGGGGAGCTGTTTTTT.

The chain joins TRBV5-1 to TRBJ2-1; 7 bases match TRBD1. The CDR3 has 18 residues. Looked up from germline, CDR1 is SGHRS and CDR2 is YFSETQ. V dropped 2 bases and J dropped 5; count of bases not matched to a gene: 16. CDR3 loop: CASSFLRLGSGTDNEQFF. The CDR3 nucleotides read TGCGCCAGCAGCTTCTTGCGGTTGGGTTCCGGGACAGACAATGAGCAGTTCTTC.